This T cell receptor beta chain was recorded in a study of T cell responses to AZD1222 COVID-19 vaccine. Study-wide results and limits: Of the AZD1222 recipients, only six or seven were seropositive at baseline. Clonal diversity was possibly underestimated, and white British individuals and females predominated among donors.

Only in-frame clones appear in the TCRdb table, and some are missing; sequencing was by immunoSEQ multiplex PCR. The sample holds roughly 100,000 clones, around 94% seen once. The CDR3 loop spans 12 amino acids. On this clone: Its target is not known.

This sample comprised peripheral blood, obtained on day 0 of AZD1222 vaccination. The V call is TRBV21-1, the J call TRBJ1-1. TRBV21-1 has pseudogene status. The origin of this receptor is an adult in good health. The CDR3 here is CASSKDRGEAFF. In DNA, the CDR3 is TGTGCCAGCAGCAAAGATCGGGGGGAGGCTTTCTTT.